Each of the 27 T cell receptor beta chains below was sequenced from the same sample in a study of T cell responses to AZD1222 COVID-19 vaccine. Produced via immunoSEQ multiplex PCR; TCRdb's table is partial and in-frame only. The sample includes approximately 120,000 clones, about nine tenths of them seen just once. Material: peripheral blood, obtained on day 0 of AZD1222 vaccination. The receptors come from an adult in good health.

J is TRBJ2-3 and V is TRBV7-6; TRBD2 is a possible D gene (6 bases). CDR1 SGHVS and CDR2 FNYEAQ come from the germline V gene. This CDR3 region has 15 residues. Trimming pared 5 bases from V and 0 bases from J, leaving 12 bases between. The CDR3 bases are TGTGCCAGCAGCCAGGACTATTCTAGCACAGATACGCAGTATTTT. It yields the protein CASSQDYSSTDTQYF.

The chain links TRBV5-1 to TRBJ2-2, with TRBD1 identical over 8 bases. V shed 4 bases, J shed 6 bases, and the junction held 2 bases outside the gene matches. The CDR3 loop spans 13 amino acids. Germline-derived CDR1 and CDR2 are SGHRS and YFSETQ. The CDR3 is CASSLDRAGELFF. The CDR3 nucleotides read TGCGCCAGCAGCCTGGACAGGGCCGGGGAGCTGTTTTTT.

This clone was found once. The V gene is TRBV16, the J gene TRBJ1-2, with TRBD1 identical over 7 bases. J gave up 4 bases and V 1 base, and 9 bases lay outside the gene matches. Germline values: CDR1 KGHSY, CDR2 FQNENV. The CDR3 totals 16 residues. CDR3 amino acids: CASSQYDREKAYGYTF. For the CDR3, the DNA is TGTGCCAGCAGCCAATATGACAGGGAAAAAGCCTATGGCTACACCTTC.

V gene TRBV7-8 combines with J gene TRBJ1-2, with TRBD1 as a possible D gene (6 bases). V lost 1 base, J lost 8 bases, and 14 bases lay in between. Germline CDR1 reads SGHVS; CDR2 reads FQNEAQ. The CDR3 has 14 residues. CDR3 sequence reads: CASSLEGRGRGYTF. Here the CDR3 DNA reads TGTGCCAGCAGCTTAGAAGGCAGGGGACGAGGCTACACCTTC.

The V gene is TRBV4-2, the J gene TRBJ1-5, with 7 nucleotides matching TRBD1. V was pared by 3 bases and J by 6 bases, with 8 bases of the junction left unmatched. This CDR3 comprises 15 residues. Germline CDR1 reads LGHNA; CDR2 reads YNFKEQ. Here the CDR3 DNA reads TGTGCCAGCAGCCATGGGACAGACCCAGGTCAGCCCCAGCATTTT. Translating it yields CASSHGTDPGQPQHF.

The chain links TRBV27 to TRBJ1-2; TRBD1 might be the D (5 bases). Trimming shortened V by 8 bases and J by 0 bases, and 13 bases separated the two germline ends. CDR1 MNHEY and CDR2 SMNVEV come from the germline V gene (reference sequence). This CDR3 contains 14 residues. The CDR3 reads CASSGGTTNYGYTF. The CDR3, as DNA: TGTGCCAGCTCGGGGGGTACTACTAACTATGGCTACACCTTC.

The V and J genes are TRBV27 and TRBJ2-5; TRBD1 matches at 9 bases. The CDR3 length is 13 residues. J gave up 5 bases and V 6 bases, and 4 bases lay outside the gene matches. The germline V gene encodes CDR1 MNHEY and CDR2 SMNVEV (reference sequence). The CDR3 loop reads CASRQGAGETQYF. The CDR3 nucleotides are TGTGCCAGCAGACAGGGGGCCGGGGAGACCCAGTACTTC.

This clone was detected ten times or more. The genes are TRBV9 and TRBJ1-2, with D possibly being TRBD1 (5 bases). Germline CDR1 and CDR2: SGDLS and YYNGEE. There are 18 residues in the CDR3. V shed 0 bases and J shed 0 bases, with 18 bases lying between them. The CDR3 region is CASSVDGRTPFTNYGYTF. CDR3 nucleotides: TGTGCCAGCAGCGTAGATGGTCGGACACCGTTCACTAACTATGGCTACACCTTC.

The CDR3 region has the DNA TGTGCCAGCAGTTTATCGGGAGAGGCGCCCTACAATGAGCAGTTCTTC. It encodes CASSLSGEAPYNEQFF. This chain connects TRBV27 to TRBJ2-1; possible D gene TRBD2, 5 bases. Looked up from germline, CDR1 is MNHEY and CDR2 is SMNVEV (reference sequence). Trimming pared 0 bases from V and 2 bases from J, leaving 11 bases between. The CDR3 totals 16 residues.

The chain employs TRBV6-4 and TRBJ2-5; the D is unclear. The germline V gene has CDR1 MRHNA and CDR2 SNTAGT. CDR3 length: 13 residues. Trimming left V 4 bases short and J 5 bases short, with 11 bases between. The CDR3 sequence is CASSVTPRETQYF. The CDR3 nucleotides read TGTGCCAGCAGTGTTACCCCCAGGGAGACCCAGTACTTC.

V is TRBV15 and J is TRBJ1-1; TRBD1 is a possible D gene (5 bases). The CDR3 runs to 15 residues. V lost 0 bases and J 0 bases, leaving 8 bases between the germline ends. Germline lookup yields CDR1 LNHNV and CDR2 YYDKDF (reference sequence). In DNA form, the CDR3 reads TGTGCCACCAGCAGAGATCTAGGGGTGAACACTGAAGCTTTCTTT. It codes for CATSRDLGVNTEAFF.

This chain uses TRBV5-4 with TRBJ2-1, with TRBD1 identical over 8 bases. The J segment lost 1 base and the V segment lost 7 bases, leaving 19 bases of the junction unmatched. CDR3 length equals 19 residues. Germline V gene lookup returns CDR1 SGHNT and CDR2 YYREEE (reference sequence). The CDR3 here is CASRRQGLRTQSSYNEQFF. CDR3 DNA sequence: TGTGCCAGCCGTAGACAGGGGCTCAGGACCCAGTCATCCTACAATGAGCAGTTCTTC.

This chain uses TRBV6-5 with TRBJ1-1; TRBD1 might be the D (5 bases). The V and J ends lost 0 bases and 4 bases respectively, with 6 bases between them. CDR1 is MNHEY, CDR2 SVGAGI, per germline. The length of the CDR3 is 13 residues. CDR3 bases: TGTGCCAGCAGTTACTCAGGGACCACTGAAGCTTTCTTT. Translating it yields CASSYSGTTEAFF.

This rearrangement joins TRBV11-2 to TRBJ1-2; tentative D call: TRBD1 (6 bases). The CDR3 contains 14 residues. Germline loops: CDR1 SGHAT, CDR2 FQNNGV. V dropped 0 bases and J dropped 10 bases, with 15 bases sitting between them. The CDR3 loop reads CASSLDWAGAHYTF. The CDR3 nucleotides are TGTGCCAGCAGCTTAGATTGGGCGGGGGCCCACTACACCTTC.

The chain employs TRBV29-1 and TRBJ2-7; weak D call: TRBD2 (5 bases). The length of the CDR3 is 13 residues. Trimming cost V 5 bases and J 5 bases, with 16 bases left between them. Germline V gene sequence: CDR1 SQVTM, CDR2 ANQGSEA. The CDR3 nucleotides are TGCAGCGTTTCTGGGAGCCCCCTCCACGAGCAGTACTTC. Translation gives CSVSGSPLHEQYF.

As concerns this clone: Other DNA sequences in this sample translate to the same CDR3. The genes are TRBV5-6 and TRBJ1-6; D unresolved. From germline, CDR1 is SGHDT and CDR2 YYEEEE. The CDR3 is 12 residues long. Trimming removed 2 bases at V and 6 bases at J, with 3 bases between. This chain's CDR3 is CASSLGNSPLHF. CDR3 sequence (DNA): TGTGCCAGCAGCTTAGGTAATTCACCCCTCCACTTT.

The chain couples TRBV7-9 to TRBJ1-5, with 10 bases aligning to TRBD1. Per the germline V gene, CDR1 is SEHNR and CDR2 is FQNEAQ (reference sequence). The CDR3 totals 15 residues. After removal of 5 bases from V and 4 bases from J, the junction contained 5 bases not matched to a gene. The DNA of the CDR3 is TGTGCCAGCAGCCCCGGGACAGGGGTAAATCAGCCCCAGCATTTT. Translating gives CASSPGTGVNQPQHF.

The chain employs TRBV5-1 and TRBJ1-1; D unresolved. V was shortened by 2 bases and J by 0 bases, with 8 bases between the two germline ends. Germline V lookup: CDR1 SGHRS, CDR2 YFSETQ. This CDR3 spans 14 amino acids. The CDR3 spells CASSFAELNTEAFF. The CDR3 nucleotides read TGCGCCAGCAGCTTTGCAGAGTTGAACACTGAAGCTTTCTTT.

The chain combines TRBV6-1 with TRBJ2-7; 9 bases map to TRBD1. Germline trimming cut 3 bases from V and 5 bases from J; bases unmatched to any gene: 8. CDR3 size: 15 residues. Germline CDR1 reads MNHNS; CDR2 reads SASEGT. In DNA form, the CDR3 reads TGTGCCAGCAGTGATCCCATCGACAGGGGGGACGAGCAGTACTTC. Translating gives CASSDPIDRGDEQYF.

The rearrangement links TRBV27 to TRBJ2-2; 13 bases match TRBD2. Germline values: CDR1 MNHEY, CDR2 SMNVEV (reference sequence). The V segment lost 8 bases and the J segment 1 base; nucleotides outside the gene matches: 7. The CDR3 length is 17 residues. The CDR3: CASGRLAGGGNTGELFF. The CDR3 DNA is TGTGCCAGCGGAAGACTAGCGGGAGGAGGGAACACCGGGGAGCTGTTTTTT.

V is TRBV6-2 or TRBV6-3 and J is TRBJ1-1; possible D gene TRBD1, 5 bases. Germline loops: CDR1 MNHEY, CDR2 SVGEGT. The CDR3 totals 14 residues. Deletions cut 1 base from V and 7 bases from J, with 13 bases between. The CDR3 sequence is CASSYFIGAVEAFF. The CDR3 nucleotides are TGTGCCAGCAGTTACTTTATAGGGGCGGTTGAAGCTTTCTTT.

The chain links TRBV5-6 to TRBJ1-2; D remains ambiguous. Trimming pared 2 bases from V and 6 bases from J, leaving 8 bases between. There are 12 residues in the CDR3. From germline, CDR1 is SGHDT and CDR2 YYEEEE. CDR3 residues: CASSFLLDGYTF. CDR3 DNA: TGTGCCAGCAGCTTTCTTCTAGATGGCTACACCTTC.

The gene calls are TRBV6-5 and TRBJ1-2, with 7 bases lining up with TRBD1. V trimming: 6 bases; J trimming: 3 bases; junction bases outside the gene matches: 10. The V gene's germline CDR1 is MNHEY and CDR2 SVGAGI. The CDR3 totals 15 residues. The CDR3 reads CASSLDRENYYGYTF. The CDR3 bases are TGTGCCAGCAGCCTCGACAGGGAGAATTACTATGGCTACACCTTC.

The V and J genes are TRBV25-1 and TRBJ1-1; D possibly corresponds to TRBD1 (6 bases). CDR1 and CDR2 from the germline V gene are MGHDK and SYGVNS. The CDR3 is 17 residues long. Trimming shortened V by 3 bases and J by 1 base, and 18 bases separated the two germline ends. CDR3 amino acids: CASSDRGGTGANTEAFF. In nucleotides, the CDR3 is TGTGCCAGCAGTGACCGGGGGGGTACGGGGGCGAACACTGAAGCTTTCTTT.

The genes are TRBV9 and TRBJ1-3; D gene ambiguous. The CDR3 is made up of 14 amino acids. Trimming pared 0 bases from V and 8 bases from J, leaving 12 bases between. Germline-derived CDR1 and CDR2 are SGDLS and YYNGEE. CDR3 bases: TGTGCCAGCAGCGTAGACGGACGGTCGGACACCATATATTTT. Protein: CASSVDGRSDTIYF. Full variable domain (rest looked up from reference TRBV9 and TRBJ1-3): DSGVTQTPKHLITATGQRVTLRCSPRSGDLSVYWYQQSLDQGLQFLIQYYNGEERAKGNILERFSAQQFPDLHSELNLSSLELGDSALYFCASSVDGRSDTIYFGEGSWLTVV.

The rearrangement joins TRBV5-1 to TRBJ1-2, with 11 bases lining up with TRBD1. After removal of 4 bases from V and 3 bases from J, the junction contained 5 bases not matched to a gene. The CDR3 runs 15 residues. Per germline, CDR1 SGHRS and CDR2 YFSETQ. CDR3 region: CASSPGQGAHYGYTF. The CDR3 nucleotides are TGCGCCAGCAGCCCCGGACAGGGGGCACACTATGGCTACACCTTC.

The chain recombines TRBV7-9 with TRBJ1-2, with D unclear. Germline loops: CDR1 SEHNR, CDR2 FQNEAQ (reference sequence). This CDR3 has 11 amino acids. V was cut by 3 bases and J by 6 bases, with 5 bases left in between. The CDR3: CASSFPDGYTF. The CDR3 DNA reads as TGTGCCAGCAGCTTTCCTGATGGCTACACCTTC.